The 10 T cell receptor beta chains in this list originate from one sample, sequenced in a study of T cells of healthy individuals. TCRdb recomputed calls from the 5' RACE reads with MiXCR, one row per CDR3 protein. The data hold 60,000 to 75,000 distinct CDR3 sequences, with roughly 16% observed a single time. These receptors were collected from a human donor in good health.

In this sample, this clonotype turned up many times. The chain couples TRBV28 to TRBJ1-3; possible D gene TRBD1, 5 bases. CDR1 and CDR2 from the germline V gene are MDHEN and SYDVKM. Deletions cut 10 bases from V and 0 bases from J, with 16 bases between. CDR3 size: 15 residues. In nucleotides, the CDR3 is TGTGCCACCAATTCTCCAGGGTTCTCTGGAAACACCATATATTTT. It is translated as CATNSPGFSGNTIYF.

Ten or more counts support this clonotype. The chain couples TRBV7-9 to TRBJ2-5; 10 bases match TRBD1. CDR1 and CDR2 (germline): SEHNR, FQNEAQ (reference sequence). The CDR3 sequence is 16 residues long. The V segment lost 0 bases and the J segment 3 bases; nucleotides outside the gene matches: 4. The CDR3 DNA follows: TGTGCCAGCAGCTTAGCAGGGACAGGGGCGAAAGAGACCCAGTACTTC. Translation: CASSLAGTGAKETQYF.

The chain joins TRBV7-9 to TRBJ1-4, with 8 bases aligning to TRBD1. Germline assignment: CDR1 SEHNR and CDR2 FQNEAQ (reference sequence). J lost 8 bases, V lost 1 base, and 9 bases had no gene match. The CDR3 has 16 residues. The CDR3 protein is CASSLVGDRGGEKLFF. The CDR3 DNA reads as TGTGCCAGCAGCTTAGTAGGAGACAGGGGAGGCGAAAAACTGTTTTTT. Full variable domain (outside the CDR3, taken from reference TRBV7-9 and TRBJ1-4): DTGVSQNPRHKITKRGQNVTFRCDPISEHNRLYWYRQTLGQGPEFLTYFQNEAQLEKSRLLSDRFSAERPKGSFSTLEIQRTEQGDSAMYLCASSLVGDRGGEKLFFGSGTQLSVL.

This clonotype was seen repeatedly, ten times or more. The gene calls are TRBV20-1 and TRBJ1-1, with a tentative D call TRBD1 (6 bases). V lost 6 bases and J lost 4, with 15 bases in between. The germline V gene has CDR1 DFQATT and CDR2 SNEGSKA (reference sequence). There are 13 residues in the CDR3. The CDR3 DNA reads TGCAGTGCGATTGGGGGGGCAGGCACTGAAGCTTTCTTT. The encoded protein is CSAIGGAGTEAFF.

This clonotype was observed at least ten times. The chain links TRBV29-1 to TRBJ1-2, with D perhaps matching TRBD1 (5 bases). The CDR3 runs 11 residues. Trimming pared 4 bases from V and 10 bases from J, leaving 13 bases between. The germline V gene has CDR1 SQVTM and CDR2 ANQGSEA. CDR3 loop: CSVARGGSYTF. Written as DNA, the CDR3 is TGCAGCGTTGCAAGGGGAGGGTCCTACACCTTC.

This CDR3 reads CASSLRRVSANEQFF. CDR3 nucleotides: TGTGCCAGCAGCCTAAGGCGGGTTTCTGCCAATGAGCAGTTCTTC. The rearrangement joins TRBV7-9 to TRBJ2-1; D is possibly TRBD2 (5 bases). CDR3 length: 15 amino acids. Germline loops: CDR1 SEHNR, CDR2 FQNEAQ (reference sequence). V lost 5 bases, J lost 6 bases, and 17 bases lay in between.

The V gene is TRBV4-1, the J gene TRBJ2-3; TRBD1 or TRBD2 may be the D gene (6 bases each). Germline V CDR1 and CDR2: MGHRA, YSYEKL. V gave up 0 bases and J gave up 0 bases, with 10 bases separating them. The CDR3 has 16 residues. CDR3 in DNA: TGCGCCAGCAGCCAAGATCGGGGGCCTAGCACAGATACGCAGTATTTT. This sequence encodes CASSQDRGPSTDTQYF.

In this sample, this clonotype turned up a few times. The rearrangement uses TRBV20-1 and TRBJ1-1, with D hard to call. The CDR3 totals 10 residues. V shed 6 bases and J shed 4 bases, with 6 bases lying between them. From germline, CDR1 is DFQATT and CDR2 SNEGSKA (reference sequence). The CDR3 DNA follows: TGCAGTGCGAGGATCACTGAAGCTTTCTTT. This sequence encodes CSARITEAFF.

This clonotype showed up many times. The rearrangement joins TRBV10-3 to TRBJ2-1; the match to TRBD2 covers 10 bases. The germline V gene has CDR1 ENHRY and CDR2 SYGVKD. J lost 6 bases, V lost 8 bases, and 4 bases had no gene match. This CDR3 comprises 13 residues. CDR3 coding DNA: TGTGCCATCTCGCTAGCGGGGGTCAATGAGCAGTTCTTC. Translation: CAISLAGVNEQFF.

The chain recombines TRBV27 with TRBJ1-4; D ambiguous. CDR1 is MNHEY, CDR2 SMNVEV, per germline (reference sequence). The CDR3 is made up of 12 amino acids. V lost 7 bases, J lost 1 base, and 4 bases lay in between. The CDR3 nucleotides are TGTGCCAGCAATGGAACTAATGAAAAACTGTTTTTT. Its translation is CASNGTNEKLFF.